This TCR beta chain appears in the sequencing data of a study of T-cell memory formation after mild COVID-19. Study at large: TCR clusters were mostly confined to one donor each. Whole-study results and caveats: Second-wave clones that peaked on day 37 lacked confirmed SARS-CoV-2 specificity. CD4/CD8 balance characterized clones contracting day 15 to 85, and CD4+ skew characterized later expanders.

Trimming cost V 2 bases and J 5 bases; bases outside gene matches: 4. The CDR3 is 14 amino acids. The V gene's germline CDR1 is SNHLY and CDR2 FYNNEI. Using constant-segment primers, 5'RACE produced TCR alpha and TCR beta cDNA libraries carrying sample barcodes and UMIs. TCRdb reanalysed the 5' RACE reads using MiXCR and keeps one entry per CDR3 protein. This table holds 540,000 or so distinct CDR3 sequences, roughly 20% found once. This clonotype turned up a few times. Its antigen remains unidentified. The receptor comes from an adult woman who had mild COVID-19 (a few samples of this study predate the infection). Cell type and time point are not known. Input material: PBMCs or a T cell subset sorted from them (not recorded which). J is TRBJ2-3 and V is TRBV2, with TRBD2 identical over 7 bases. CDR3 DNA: TGTGCCAGCAGTGAAATGTGGGAGGGAGATACGCAGTATTTT. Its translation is CASSEMWEGDTQYF.